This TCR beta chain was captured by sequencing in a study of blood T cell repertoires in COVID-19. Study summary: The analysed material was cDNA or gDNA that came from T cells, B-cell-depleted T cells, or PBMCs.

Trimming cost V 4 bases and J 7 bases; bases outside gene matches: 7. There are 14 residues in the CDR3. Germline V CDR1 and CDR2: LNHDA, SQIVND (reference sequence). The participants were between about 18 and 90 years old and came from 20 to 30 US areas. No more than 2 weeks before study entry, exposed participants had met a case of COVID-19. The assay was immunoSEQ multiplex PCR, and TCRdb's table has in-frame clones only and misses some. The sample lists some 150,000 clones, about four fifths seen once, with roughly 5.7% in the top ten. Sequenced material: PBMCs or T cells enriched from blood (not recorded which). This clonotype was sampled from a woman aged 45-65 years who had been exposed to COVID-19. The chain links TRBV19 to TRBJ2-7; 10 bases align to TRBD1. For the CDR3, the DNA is TGTGCCAGTAGTAGCCGGGACAGGGGTGTTGAGCAGTACTTC. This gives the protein CASSSRDRGVEQYF. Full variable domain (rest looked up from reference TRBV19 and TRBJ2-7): DGGITQSPKYLFRKEGQNVTLSCEQNLNHDAMYWYRQDPGQGLRLIYYSQIVNDFQKGDIAEGYSVSREKKESFPLTVTSAQKNPTAFYLCASSSRDRGVEQYFGPGTRLTVT.